This T cell receptor (beta chain) is drawn from a study of beta chain features in type 1 diabetes. As for the study in general: Taken together, all samples contributed nearly 110 million examined sorted cells. General study results and limits: It was among patients, rather than healthy donors, that naive, central memory and Treg TCRB repertoires appeared more similar. Type 1 diabetes patients showed fewer insertions and more deletions at VDJ junctions. Shorter TCRB CDR3s, moderately but significantly so, marked every one of the four CD4+ subsets in Type 1 diabetes patients.

This CDR3 has 11 residues. The germline CDR1 and CDR2 sequences are MDHEN and SYDVKM. V was trimmed by 7 bases and J by 5 bases, leaving 5 bases between them. Sequencing targeted expressed TCRB transcripts, as all isolated RNA had been reverse transcribed. Using immunoSEQ multiplex PCR, the repertoire was profiled, and TCRdb retains in-frame clones only, with some absent. The profile covers 350,000 to 450,000 clones, with roughly 13% appearing a single time and about 0.01% taken by the ten largest. In its sample, this clone was seen a few times. Its antigen is as yet unknown. Input material: naive CD4+ T cells from blood. The source of this sequence is a woman aged 18-29 years with type 1 diabetes. This chain links TRBV28 with TRBJ2-2, with unresolved D. CDR3 DNA sequence: TGTGCCAGCACCGCGACCGGGGAGCTGTTTTTT. Protein: CASTATGELFF.